This record concerns one T cell receptor (beta chain) sequence. The antigen is unknown. This sample stems from a study of blood T cells in healthy people across ages. In the study overall: Per two T cells, about one barcoded beta molecule was captured through template switching. The study, taken as a whole, reports: When set beside aged donors, long-lived donors presented more naive CD4+ cells and higher diversity. It was found that TCR beta diversity correlated strongly with the percentage of naive T cells.

The study isolated at least 6.5 million PBMCs from each sample. PCR was performed a second time for roughly 7 to 12 cycles using a sample-barcoded 5' primer and a J-beta primer mix. Each CDR3 protein is one row after TCRdb ran MiXCR on the 5' RACE reads. The sample yields roughly 2 million distinct CDR3 sequences, roughly 52% seen once. Between the trimmed V and J ends, which lost 7 bases and 6 bases, there was a span of 12 bases. The CDR3 length is 12 residues. Germline V gene lookup returns CDR1 MNHEY and CDR2 SMNVEV (reference sequence). Sequencing used blood. This receptor was obtained from a middle-aged woman in good health. This chain links TRBV27 with TRBJ1-2, with unresolved D. CDR3 loop: CASKRGNDGYTF. The CDR3, as DNA: TGTGCCAGCAAGAGAGGGAACGATGGCTACACCTTC.